The subject of this entry is one T cell receptor (beta chain). Its target is not known. The sample is drawn from a study of CD8 T cells in Susac syndrome. The CDR3 has 16 residues. The germline gives CDR1 SGHTA, CDR2 FQGTGA. Germline trimming cut 6 bases from V and 0 bases from J; bases unmatched to any gene: 7. The RNA input was roughly 0.45 to 1 ug, and it was reverse transcribed with random hexamers. The TCR beta CDR3 was amplified by immunoSEQ multiplex PCR across 54 Vbeta, 13 Jbeta. One entry per CDR3 protein results from TCRdb running MiXCR on the immunoSEQ multiplex PCR reads. Of a few hundred thousand distinct CDR3 sequences in the sample, 90% to 95% are singletons; the top ten hold over 0.05%. Study outcomes and limitations: The relatively small number of individuals in the TCR sequencing and HLA analysis was acknowledged by the study.

The sequencing sample was made of CD4+ T cells from PBMCs. The V call is TRBV7-3, the J call TRBJ1-3; 8 nucleotides agree with TRBD1. This TCR derives from a human donor with multiple sclerosis. The CDR3 region has the DNA TGTGCCAGCAGTCCCGGACAGGGCGGCTCTGGAAACACCATATATTTT. Its protein is CASSPGQGGSGNTIYF.